This TCR beta chain was sequenced for a study of blood T cell repertoires in COVID-19. Whole-study context: The origin of the acute and convalescent COVID-19 samples was the United States, Italy and Spain. T cells, B-cell-depleted T cells, or PBMCs supplied cDNA or gDNA.

On this clone: The junction and the germline gene differ at one end; a read error may be behind it.

This CDR3 is 18 amino acids long. Germline V gene lookup returns CDR1 MNHEY and CDR2 SMNVEV (reference sequence). Original handling: Estimates of nucleated cell counts were drawn from the amplification of reference gene primers. Here immunoSEQ multiplex PCR was the method, and the copy in TCRdb shows in-frame clones only, minus some. That table supplies the V and J calls and clone size; D and trimming were determined from the DNA. Of over 130,000 clones in the sample, 76% were seen once. The source is a woman aged 80 or older with active or convalescent COVID-19. The sequencing sample was made of peripheral blood. V gene TRBV27 combines with J gene TRBJ2-1; 8 nucleotides line up with TRBD2. The DNA of the CDR3 is TGTGCTAGCAGTTCTCAACGCGGGGGGCTGAGCTCCTACAATGAGCAGTTCTTC. Protein product: CASSSQRGGLSSYNEQFF.